This entry describes one T cell receptor (beta chain). The data were obtained in a study of blood T cell repertoires in COVID-19. Study-wide context: Samples taken during acute and convalescent COVID-19 were collected in the United States, Italy and Spain. From T cells, B-cell-depleted T cells, or PBMCs came the material, which was cDNA or gDNA.

V lost 4 bases, J lost 8 bases, and 15 bases stayed unmatched. In germline, CDR1 is LGHNT, CDR2 FRNRAP. This CDR3 is built from 16 residues. Assay used: immunoSEQ multiplex PCR; TCRdb lists only in-frame clones, some missing. The sample lists about 270,000 clones, around 82% occurring once. Sequencing was performed on peripheral blood. The clonotype originates from a woman younger than 35 with acute or convalescent COVID-19. V usage is TRBV12-5 and J usage is TRBJ1-2; 8 bases are a match to TRBD1. The chain's CDR3 is CASGWETGVSGEGYTF. CDR3 in DNA: TGTGCTAGTGGTTGGGAGACAGGGGTGAGTGGAGAGGGCTACACCTTC.